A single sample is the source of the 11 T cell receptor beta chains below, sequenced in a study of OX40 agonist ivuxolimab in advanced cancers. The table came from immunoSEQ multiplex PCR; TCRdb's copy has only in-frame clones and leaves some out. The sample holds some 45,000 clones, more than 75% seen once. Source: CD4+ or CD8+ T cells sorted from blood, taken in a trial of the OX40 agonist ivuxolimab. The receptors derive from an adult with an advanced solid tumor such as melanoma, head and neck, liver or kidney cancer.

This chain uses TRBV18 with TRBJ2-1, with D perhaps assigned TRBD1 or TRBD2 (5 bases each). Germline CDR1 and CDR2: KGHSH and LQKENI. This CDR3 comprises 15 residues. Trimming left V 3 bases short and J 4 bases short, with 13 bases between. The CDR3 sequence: CASSPLVGEYNEQFF. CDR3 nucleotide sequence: TGTGCCAGCTCACCCCTAGTGGGGGAATACAATGAGCAGTTCTTC.

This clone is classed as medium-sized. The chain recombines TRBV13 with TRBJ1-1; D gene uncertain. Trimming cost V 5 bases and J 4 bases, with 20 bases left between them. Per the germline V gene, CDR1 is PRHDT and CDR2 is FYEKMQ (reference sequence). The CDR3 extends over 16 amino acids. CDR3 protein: CASSLMGWGSSTEAFF. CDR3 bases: TGTGCCAGCAGCCTCATGGGGTGGGGTAGTTCCACTGAAGCTTTCTTT.

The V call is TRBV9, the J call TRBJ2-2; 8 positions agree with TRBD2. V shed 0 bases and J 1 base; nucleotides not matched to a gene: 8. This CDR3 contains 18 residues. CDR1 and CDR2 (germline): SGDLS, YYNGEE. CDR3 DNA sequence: TGTGCCAGCAGCGTAGGTTTGGGAAGCGGGGGGAACACCGGGGAGCTGTTTTTT. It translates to CASSVGLGSGGNTGELFF.

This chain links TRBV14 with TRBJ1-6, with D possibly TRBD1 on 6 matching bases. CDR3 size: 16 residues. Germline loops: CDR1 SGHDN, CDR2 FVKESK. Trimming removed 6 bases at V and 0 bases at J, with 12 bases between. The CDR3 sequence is CASRPGVGSYNSPLHF. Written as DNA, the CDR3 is TGTGCCAGCAGACCAGGGGTCGGCTCCTATAATTCACCCCTCCACTTT.

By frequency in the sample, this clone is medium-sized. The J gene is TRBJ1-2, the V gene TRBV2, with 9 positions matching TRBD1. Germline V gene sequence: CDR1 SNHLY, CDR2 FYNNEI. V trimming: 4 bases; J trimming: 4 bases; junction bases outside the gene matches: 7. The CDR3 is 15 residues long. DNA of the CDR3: TGTGCCAGCAGTGGGCCGACAGGGGGGGGCTATGGCTACACCTTC. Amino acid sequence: CASSGPTGGGYGYTF.

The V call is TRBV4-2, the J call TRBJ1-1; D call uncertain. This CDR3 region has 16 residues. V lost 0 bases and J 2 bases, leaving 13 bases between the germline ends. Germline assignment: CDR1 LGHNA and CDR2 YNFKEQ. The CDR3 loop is CASSQEEGYGNTEAFF. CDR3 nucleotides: TGTGCCAGCAGCCAAGAGGAGGGATACGGAAACACTGAAGCTTTCTTT.

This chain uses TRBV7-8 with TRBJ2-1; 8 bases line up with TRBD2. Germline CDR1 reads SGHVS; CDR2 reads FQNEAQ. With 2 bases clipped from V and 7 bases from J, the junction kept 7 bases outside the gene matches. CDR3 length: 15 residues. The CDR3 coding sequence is TGTGCCAGCAGCTTAATTAGCGGGGAAGCAAATGAGCAGTTCTTC. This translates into CASSLISGEANEQFF.

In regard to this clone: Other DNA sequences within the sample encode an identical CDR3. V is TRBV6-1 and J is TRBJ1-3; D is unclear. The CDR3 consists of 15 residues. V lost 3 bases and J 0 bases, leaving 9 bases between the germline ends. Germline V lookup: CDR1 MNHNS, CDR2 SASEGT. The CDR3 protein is CASSEEALSGNTIYF. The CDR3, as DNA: TGTGCCAGCAGTGAGGAGGCCCTCTCTGGAAACACCATATATTTT.

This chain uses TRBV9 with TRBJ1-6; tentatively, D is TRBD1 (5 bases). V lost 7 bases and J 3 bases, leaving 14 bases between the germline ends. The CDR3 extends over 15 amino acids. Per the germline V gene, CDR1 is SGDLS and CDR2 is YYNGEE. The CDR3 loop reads CASSPWTLYNSPLHF. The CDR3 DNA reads TGTGCCAGCTCTCCCTGGACACTCTATAATTCACCCCTCCACTTT.

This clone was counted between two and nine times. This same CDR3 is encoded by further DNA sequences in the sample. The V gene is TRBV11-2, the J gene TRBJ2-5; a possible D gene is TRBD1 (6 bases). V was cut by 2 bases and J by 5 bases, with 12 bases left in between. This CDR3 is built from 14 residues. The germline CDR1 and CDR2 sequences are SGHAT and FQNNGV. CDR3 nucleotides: TGTGCCAGCAGCTTAATGGGGGCCTGGGAGACCCAGTACTTC. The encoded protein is CASSLMGAWETQYF.

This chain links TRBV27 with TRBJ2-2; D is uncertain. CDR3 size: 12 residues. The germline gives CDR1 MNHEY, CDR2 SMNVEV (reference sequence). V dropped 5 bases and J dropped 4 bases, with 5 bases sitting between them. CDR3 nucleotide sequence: TGTGCCAGCAGTCCGCTCACCGGGGAGCTGTTTTTT. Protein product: CASSPLTGELFF.